Listed here are 27 T cell receptor beta chains from one sample, sequenced in a study of T cell changes during pregnancy in multiple sclerosis. Assay used: immunoSEQ multiplex PCR; TCRdb lists only in-frame clones, some missing. There are about 89,000 clones in the sample; 94% occur only once, and more than 0.8% lies in the top ten. Sample: peripheral blood, taken in the third trimester of pregnancy. The source is a female donor with multiple sclerosis, enrolled in a pregnancy study.

This chain joins TRBV7-8 and TRBJ1-1, with D possibly matching TRBD1 (5 bases). This CDR3 spans 15 amino acids. The germline V gene encodes CDR1 SGHVS and CDR2 FQNEAQ. V was clipped by 5 bases and J by 0 bases, with 13 bases between them. This chain's CDR3 is CASSQQEYLNTEAFF. The CDR3 DNA follows: TGTGCCAGCAGCCAACAGGAATATCTGAACACTGAAGCTTTCTTT.

This clone appeared a single time. The gene calls are TRBV7-9 and TRBJ2-2; D perhaps matches TRBD2 (5 bases). With 5 bases removed from V and 2 bases from J, the gap between germline ends came to 15 bases. The CDR3 runs to 16 residues. Germline CDR1 SEHNR, CDR2 FQNEAQ (reference sequence). Here the CDR3 reads CASSQVSGFNTGELFF. CDR3 in DNA: TGTGCCAGCAGCCAAGTCTCGGGGTTTAACACCGGGGAGCTGTTTTTT.

The chain is built from TRBV5-6 and TRBJ2-2; 10 bases match TRBD2. CDR1 is SGHDT, CDR2 YYEEEE, per germline. CDR3 length: 16 residues. V shed 4 bases, J shed 8 bases, and the junction held 11 bases outside the gene matches. The CDR3 sequence is CASSGRSGRYLGELFF. For the CDR3, the DNA is TGTGCCAGCAGCGGTCGTAGCGGGAGGTATTTGGGGGAGCTGTTTTTT.

CDR3 sequence (DNA): TGTGCCAGCAGTTTGGGAGGGGTCGGTGAAGAGCAGTACTTC. Translated: CASSLGGVGEEQYF. The rearrangement uses TRBV28 and TRBJ2-7; 7 nucleotides align to TRBD2. Trimming took 3 bases from V and 7 from J; bases not matched to a gene: 9. There are 14 residues in the CDR3. Germline CDR1 MDHEN, CDR2 SYDVKM.

The J gene is TRBJ1-1, the V gene TRBV7-8; D remains unclear. This CDR3 spans 14 amino acids. Trimming stripped 2 bases from V and 0 bases from J, with 7 bases between. CDR1 and CDR2 from the germline V gene are SGHVS and FQNEAQ. The CDR3 DNA is TGTGCCAGCAGCTTACAGGTCATGAACACTGAAGCTTTCTTT. Its translation is CASSLQVMNTEAFF. The complete variable domain, with remaining parts taken from reference TRBV7-8 and TRBJ1-1, reads GAGVSQSPRYKVAKRGQDVALRCDPISGHVSLFWYQQALGQGPEFLTYFQNEAQLDKSGLPSDRFFAERPEGSVSTLKIQRTQQEDSAVYLCASSLQVMNTEAFFGQGTRLTVV.

V usage is TRBV5-4 and J usage is TRBJ2-4, with a weak D call TRBD2 (5 bases). CDR3 length: 13 amino acids. Looked up from germline, CDR1 is SGHNT and CDR2 is YYREEE (reference sequence). Trimming took 2 bases from V and 9 from J, leaving 12 bases between them. The CDR3 region has the DNA TGTGCCAGCAGCTTCGGGGAAACCGGCATTCAGTACTTC. Translation gives CASSFGETGIQYF.

The chain is built from TRBV10-3 and TRBJ1-1, with 10 positions matching TRBD1. The CDR3 runs to 16 residues. Unmatched junction bases numbered 8, after V lost 6 bases and J lost 1 base. CDR1 is ENHRY and CDR2 is SYGVKD in the germline V gene. CDR3 in DNA: TGTGCCATCAGGGGGAGGACAGGGGGAGGGAACACTGAAGCTTTCTTT. The encoded protein is CAIRGRTGGGNTEAFF.

The gene calls are TRBV4-1 and TRBJ2-7; D might be TRBD2 (7 bases). The ends were cut back, 2 bases at V and 4 bases at J, with 15 bases in the middle. The CDR3 has 15 amino acids. Germline V gene lookup returns CDR1 MGHRA and CDR2 YSYEKL. CDR3 sequence reads: CASSQTRGGGYEQYF. In DNA, the CDR3 is TGCGCCAGCAGCCAAACGAGGGGAGGGGGATACGAGCAGTACTTC.

This chain joins TRBV4-1 and TRBJ1-1, with 7 bases that match TRBD1. V lost 7 bases to trimming and J lost 3 bases; unmatched junction nucleotides: 14. Germline assignment: CDR1 MGHRA and CDR2 YSYEKL. This CDR3 spans 16 amino acids. The CDR3 DNA sequence: TGCGCCAGCACTCTTACAGGGGCCTCTTCGTACACTGAAGCTTTCTTT. Translated: CASTLTGASSYTEAFF.

V and J are TRBV10-2 and TRBJ2-1; a weak D match, TRBD2 (7 bases). CDR3 length equals 13 residues. Germline CDR1 reads WSHSY; CDR2 reads SAAADI. V dropped 8 bases and J dropped 11 bases, with 19 bases sitting between them. The CDR3 spells CASGGGGREKQFF. The CDR3 DNA follows: TGCGCCAGCGGGGGAGGGGGTCGGGAGAAGCAGTTCTTC.

The chain uses TRBV4-2 and TRBJ2-2, with 9 bases aligning to TRBD2. With 4 bases clipped from V and 4 bases from J, the junction kept 7 bases outside the gene matches. Looked up from germline, CDR1 is LGHNA and CDR2 is YNFKEQ. This CDR3 is built from 16 residues. CDR3 residues: CASSPLAGVGTGELFF. The CDR3 bases are TGTGCCAGCAGCCCTTTAGCGGGAGTTGGCACCGGGGAGCTGTTTTTT.

The chain links TRBV29-1 to TRBJ2-1; 9 positions match TRBD1. Germline V gene lookup returns CDR1 SQVTM and CDR2 ANQGSEA. V was clipped by 6 bases and J by 6 bases; unmatched bases: 12. The CDR3 spans 15 residues. The CDR3: CSVGDPGQGSNEQFF. The CDR3 nucleotides are TGCAGCGTAGGTGACCCGGGACAGGGAAGCAATGAGCAGTTCTTC.

There are a few counts of this clone. This chain joins TRBV2 and TRBJ2-2; 11 positions match TRBD2. The V and J ends lost 1 base and 4 bases, in that order; junction bases with no gene match: 2. The CDR3 is 16 amino acids. Germline CDR1 is SNHLY and CDR2 is FYNNEI. CDR3 loop: CASSEDTSGSTGELFF. CDR3 sequence (DNA): TGTGCCAGCAGTGAAGACACTAGCGGGAGCACCGGGGAGCTGTTTTTT.

The chain carries TRBV7-9 and TRBJ1-4; 8 bases are a match to TRBD1. The CDR3 runs 15 residues. V shed 4 bases, J shed 5 bases, and the junction held 6 bases outside the gene matches. The germline gives CDR1 SEHNR, CDR2 FQNEAQ (reference sequence). CDR3 DNA sequence: TGTGCCAGCAGCTCCACAGGGGGAAGGAATGAAAAACTGTTTTTT. As protein: CASSSTGGRNEKLFF.

This chain uses TRBV9 with TRBJ2-7; 10 nucleotides align to TRBD2. After removal of 0 bases from V and 5 bases from J, the junction contained 5 bases not matched to a gene. Per the germline V gene, CDR1 is SGDLS and CDR2 is YYNGEE. There are 15 residues in the CDR3. This CDR3 is CASSVVASGSDEQYF. The CDR3 DNA follows: TGTGCCAGCAGCGTAGTAGCTAGCGGGAGTGACGAGCAGTACTTC.

CDR3 sequence reads: CASSPLAGRYNEQFF. The CDR3 region has the DNA TGTGCCAGCAGTCCACTAGCGGGGCGCTACAATGAGCAGTTCTTC. This chain uses TRBV9 with TRBJ2-1; 10 bases align to TRBD2. Germline CDR1 is SGDLS and CDR2 is YYNGEE. Losses at the gene ends were 5 bases for V and 3 bases for J; bases not matched to a gene: 5. The CDR3 totals 15 residues.

The chain joins TRBV4-1 to TRBJ2-7, with 10 bases matching TRBD1. Per the germline V gene, CDR1 is MGHRA and CDR2 is YSYEKL. Trimming removed 6 bases from V and 6 bases from J; junction bases left unmatched: 8. The CDR3 loop spans 14 amino acids. This CDR3 reads CASSHPGQGVEQYF. The CDR3 region has the DNA TGCGCCAGCAGTCACCCAGGACAGGGGGTCGAGCAGTACTTC.

This clone was seen only once. The chain joins TRBV19 to TRBJ1-1; D not certain. V lost 3 bases and J 3 bases, leaving 8 bases between the germline ends. Germline CDR1 LNHDA, CDR2 SQIVND (reference sequence). The CDR3 runs to 13 residues. CDR3 region: CASSMREYTEAFF. CDR3 sequence (DNA): TGTGCCAGTAGTATGAGGGAATACACTGAAGCTTTCTTT.

This chain joins TRBV21-1 and TRBJ1-2; the tabulated D call, TRBD1, remains unverified against the DNA. TRBV21-1 is listed as a pseudogene. The CDR3 totals 15 residues. In DNA form, the CDR3 reads TGTGCCAGCAGCACAGGGACAGGGCCTCTCTATGGCTACACCTTC. It specifies CASSTGTGPLYGYTF.

The rearrangement uses TRBV4-3 and TRBJ1-1, with a tentative D call TRBD1 (5 bases). The CDR3 is made up of 15 amino acids. V lost 0 bases and J 2 bases, leaving 10 bases between the germline ends. Looked up from germline, CDR1 is LGHNA and CDR2 is YSLEER. DNA for the CDR3: TGCGCCAGCAGCCAAGAGCGGGACGGCAACACTGAAGCTTTCTTT. It encodes CASSQERDGNTEAFF.

The CDR3 coding sequence is TGTGCCAGCAGTGGGTTAGGGAGGGCGCAAGAGACCCAGTACTTC. Protein: CASSGLGRAQETQYF. The rearrangement uses TRBV2 and TRBJ2-5, with 7 positions matching TRBD2. With V trimmed by 4 bases and J by 2 bases, 7 bases remained unmatched. The CDR3 runs to 15 residues. Germline CDR1 SNHLY, CDR2 FYNNEI. Full variable domain (missing parts from reference TRBV2 and TRBJ2-5): EPEVTQTPSHQVTQMGQEVILRCVPISNHLYFYWYRQILGQKVEFLVSFYNNEISEKSEIFDDQFSVERPDGSNFTLKIRSTKLEDSAMYFCASSGLGRAQETQYFGPGTRLLVL.

CDR3 residues: CASSPTGGFSNTQYF. The CDR3 coding sequence is TGTGCCAGCAGCCCCACAGGGGGCTTTTCAAATACGCAGTATTTT. The V gene is TRBV11-2, the J gene TRBJ2-3, with 9 bases aligning to TRBD1. CDR3 length equals 15 residues. Losses at the gene ends were 5 bases for V and 7 bases for J; bases not matched to a gene: 10. Germline V gene lookup returns CDR1 SGHAT and CDR2 FQNNGV.

The chain carries TRBV30 and TRBJ2-7, with a possible D match to TRBD1 (5 bases). This CDR3 has 14 amino acids. V was pared by 2 bases and J by 3 bases, with 14 bases between. Germline assignment: CDR1 GTSNPN and CDR2 SVGIG (reference sequence). The CDR3, as DNA: TGTGCCTGGAGTTTTCCCGGACAATACTACGAGCAGTACTTC. Its protein is CAWSFPGQYYEQYF. Variable domain in full (rest from reference TRBV30 and TRBJ2-7): SQTIHQWPATLVQPVGSPLSLECTVEGTSNPNLYWYRQAAGRGLQLLFYSVGIGQISSEVPQNLSASRPQDRQFILSSKKLLLSDSGFYLCAWSFPGQYYEQYFGPGTRLTVT.

The chain has TRBV27 and TRBJ1-2; tentative D call: TRBD1 (5 bases). Trimming pared 4 bases from V and 7 bases from J, leaving 13 bases between. The CDR3 totals 13 residues. The germline V gene encodes CDR1 MNHEY and CDR2 SMNVEV (reference sequence). CDR3: CASSSHPGGGYTF. The CDR3 DNA reads as TGTGCCAGCAGTTCCCACCCCGGGGGTGGCTACACCTTC.

The chain uses TRBV7-2 and TRBJ2-1; D is perhaps TRBD2 (5 bases). The germline CDR1 and CDR2 sequences are SGHTA and FQGNSA. V was trimmed by 3 bases and J by 9 bases, leaving 12 bases between them. The CDR3 sequence is 13 residues long. For the CDR3, the DNA is TGTGCCAGCAGCTTTATTCGGGATAGTGAGCAGTTCTTC. Amino acids: CASSFIRDSEQFF.

V gene TRBV28 combines with J gene TRBJ1-1; 7 positions agree with TRBD1. V was pared by 2 bases and J by 4 bases, with 4 bases of the junction left unmatched. Germline V gene sequence: CDR1 MDHEN, CDR2 SYDVKM. The CDR3 runs 14 residues. The CDR3 protein is CASSLLSGGTEAFF. DNA for the CDR3: TGTGCCAGCAGTTTACTTTCAGGGGGCACTGAAGCTTTCTTT.

The chain recombines TRBV5-4 with TRBJ1-4; possibly TRBD1 for D (6 bases). CDR1 is SGHNT and CDR2 is YYREEE in the germline V gene (reference sequence). V lost 2 bases and J 6 bases, leaving 17 bases between the germline ends. This CDR3 region has 16 residues. CDR3: CASSLGSGGRDEKLFF. CDR3 sequence (DNA): TGTGCCAGCAGCTTAGGGTCTGGGGGCAGGGATGAAAAACTGTTTTTT. Supplemented by reference TRBV5-4 and TRBJ1-4, the full variable domain reads ETGVTQSPTHLIKTRGQQVTLRCSSQSGHNTVSWYQQALGQGPQFIFQYYREEENGRGNFPPRFSGLQFPNYSSELNVNALELDDSALYLCASSLGSGGRDEKLFFGSGTQLSVL.